This T cell receptor (beta chain) was recovered during a study of molecular identifiers for immune sequencing clone quantification. This clonotype appeared a few times. TCRdb redid the calling of the PCR reads with MiXCR, one entry per CDR3 protein. The sample shows about 330,000 distinct CDR3 sequences, about 23% of them seen only once. The clonotype was recovered from a human donor in good health. Some libraries in this study had Jurkat cell RNA spiked in. Sequencing was performed on naive CD8+ T cells from blood, with Jurkat cell RNA spiked in. As for subset: FACS-sorted CD8+CD4-CCR7+CD45RA+ naive T cells.

The CDR3 DNA reads TGCAGTGCTAGTGGCGACAGGGAACTAGCAGATACGCAGTATTTT. Amino acid sequence: CSASGDRELADTQYF. This chain connects TRBV20-1 to TRBJ2-3; 7 bases agree with TRBD1. Germline-derived CDR1 and CDR2 are DFQATT and SNEGSKA (reference sequence). The CDR3 spans 15 residues. J lost 4 bases, V lost 3 bases, and 10 bases had no gene match.